This T cell receptor beta chain came from a study of blood T cell repertoires in COVID-19. At the level of the study: Material from acute and convalescent COVID-19 was sourced from the United States, Italy and Spain. Nucleic acid was either cDNA or gDNA, and it came from T cells, B-cell-depleted T cells, or PBMCs.

The CDR3 has 16 residues. Germline V lookup: CDR1 LGHDT, CDR2 YNNKEL (reference sequence). Trimming cost V 1 base and J 0 bases, with 7 bases left between them. In the original analysis: Using reference gene primer amplification, nucleated cell counts were estimated. Data came from immunoSEQ multiplex PCR; TCRdb stores just in-frame clones and leaves some out. The DNA gave D and trimming, while V, J and clone size come from that table. This table has about 340,000 clones, more than 70% appearing once. Sequenced sample: peripheral blood. The chain joins TRBV3-1 (or the pseudogene TRBV3-2) to TRBJ1-6, with a tentative D call TRBD1 (5 bases). The TCR sequence derives from a man in his thirties or forties with active or convalescent COVID-19. The CDR3 protein is CASSQAGVSYNSPLHF. The CDR3 region has the DNA TGTGCCAGCAGCCAAGCGGGGGTCTCCTATAATTCACCCCTCCACTTT.